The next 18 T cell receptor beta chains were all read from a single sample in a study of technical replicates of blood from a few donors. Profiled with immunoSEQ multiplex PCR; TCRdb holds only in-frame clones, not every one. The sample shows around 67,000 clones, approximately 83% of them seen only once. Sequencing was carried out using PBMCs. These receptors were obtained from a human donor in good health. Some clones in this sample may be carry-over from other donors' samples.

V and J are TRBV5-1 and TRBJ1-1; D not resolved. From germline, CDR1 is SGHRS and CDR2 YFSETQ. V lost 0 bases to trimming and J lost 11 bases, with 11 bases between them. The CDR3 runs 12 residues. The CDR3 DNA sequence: TGCGCCAGCAGCTTGGGGGCAGGCAGTGCTTTCTTT. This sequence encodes CASSLGAGSAFF. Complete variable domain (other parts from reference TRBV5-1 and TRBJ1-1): KAGVTQTPRYLIKTRGQQVTLSCSPISGHRSVSWYQQTPGQGLQFLFEYFSETQRNKGNFPGRFSGRQFSNSRSEMNVSTLELGDSALYLCASSLGAGSAFFGQGTRLTVV.

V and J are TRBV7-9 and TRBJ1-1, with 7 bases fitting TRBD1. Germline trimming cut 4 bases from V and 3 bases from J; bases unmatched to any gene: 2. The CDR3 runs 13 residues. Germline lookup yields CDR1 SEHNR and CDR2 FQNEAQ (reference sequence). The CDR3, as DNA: TGTGCCAGCAGCTGGACAGGATACACTGAAGCTTTCTTT. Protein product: CASSWTGYTEAFF. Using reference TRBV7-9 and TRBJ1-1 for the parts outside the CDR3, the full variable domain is DTGVSQNPRHKITKRGQNVTFRCDPISEHNRLYWYRQTLGQGPEFLTYFQNEAQLEKSRLLSDRFSAERPKGSFSTLEIQRTEQGDSAMYLCASSWTGYTEAFFGQGTRLTVV.

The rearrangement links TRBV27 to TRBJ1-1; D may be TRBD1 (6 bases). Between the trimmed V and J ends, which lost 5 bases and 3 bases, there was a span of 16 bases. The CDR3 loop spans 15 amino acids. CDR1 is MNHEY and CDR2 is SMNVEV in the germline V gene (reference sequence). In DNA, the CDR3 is TGTGCCAGCAGTCTCAGTGGGGGGGCACACACTGAAGCTTTCTTT. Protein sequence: CASSLSGGAHTEAFF.

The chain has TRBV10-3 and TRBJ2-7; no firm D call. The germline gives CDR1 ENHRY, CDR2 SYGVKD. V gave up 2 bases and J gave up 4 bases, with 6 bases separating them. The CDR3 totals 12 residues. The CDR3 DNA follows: TGTGCCATCAGTGAGACGGAGTACGAGCAGTACTTC. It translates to CAISETEYEQYF.

CDR3 residues: CASSPNTDTQYF. CDR3 sequence (DNA): TGTGCCAGCAGCCCTAACACAGATACGCAGTATTTT. The chain recombines TRBV7-3 with TRBJ2-3; D is uncertain. Trimming stripped 5 bases from V and 2 bases from J, with 5 bases between. The CDR3 is 12 amino acids. Germline V gene sequence: CDR1 SGHTA, CDR2 FQGTGA.

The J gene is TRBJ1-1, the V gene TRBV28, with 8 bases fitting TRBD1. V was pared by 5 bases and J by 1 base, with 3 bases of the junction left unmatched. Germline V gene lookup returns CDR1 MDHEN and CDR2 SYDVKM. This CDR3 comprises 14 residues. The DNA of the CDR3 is TGTGCCAGCAGTACAGGGGGAGGGAACACTGAAGCTTTCTTT. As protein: CASSTGGGNTEAFF.

In DNA form, the CDR3 reads TGCGCCAGCAGCCAAGATTCCAGGGATGATGATCAGCCCCAGCATTTT. Residues: CASSQDSRDDDQPQHF. The rearrangement uses TRBV4-1 and TRBJ1-5, with D perhaps matching TRBD1 (5 bases). The germline V and J ends were trimmed by 0 bases and 5 bases, with 14 bases remaining between them. The CDR3 extends over 16 amino acids. CDR1 is MGHRA, CDR2 YSYEKL, per germline.

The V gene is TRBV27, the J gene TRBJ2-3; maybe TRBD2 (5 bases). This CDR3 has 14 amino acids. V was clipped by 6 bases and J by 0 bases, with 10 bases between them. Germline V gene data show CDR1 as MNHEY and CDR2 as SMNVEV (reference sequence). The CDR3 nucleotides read TGTGCCAGCAGGAAGGGCGGGAGCACAGATACGCAGTATTTT. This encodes CASRKGGSTDTQYF.

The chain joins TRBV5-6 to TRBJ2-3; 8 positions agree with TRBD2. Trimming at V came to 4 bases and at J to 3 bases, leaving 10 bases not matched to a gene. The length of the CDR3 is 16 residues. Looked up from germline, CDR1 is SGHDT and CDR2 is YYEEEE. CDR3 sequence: CASSHYQLAATDTQYF. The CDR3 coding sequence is TGTGCCAGCAGCCACTACCAACTAGCGGCTACAGATACGCAGTATTTT.

CDR3: CASSLVSGVDEQYF. The CDR3 DNA follows: TGCGCCAGCAGCTTGGTTAGCGGGGTGGACGAGCAGTACTTC. The chain has TRBV5-1 and TRBJ2-7; 8 positions match TRBD2. The ends lost 0 bases at V and 5 bases at J; junction bases unmatched: 4. The germline V gene has CDR1 SGHRS and CDR2 YFSETQ. The CDR3 is made up of 14 amino acids.

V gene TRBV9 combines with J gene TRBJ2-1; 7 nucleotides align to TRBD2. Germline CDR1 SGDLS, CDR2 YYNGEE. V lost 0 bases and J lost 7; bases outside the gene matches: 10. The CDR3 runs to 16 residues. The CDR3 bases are TGTGCCAGCAGCGTAGACGAGGGAGGAGCGGGGAATGAGCAGTTCTTC. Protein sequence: CASSVDEGGAGNEQFF.

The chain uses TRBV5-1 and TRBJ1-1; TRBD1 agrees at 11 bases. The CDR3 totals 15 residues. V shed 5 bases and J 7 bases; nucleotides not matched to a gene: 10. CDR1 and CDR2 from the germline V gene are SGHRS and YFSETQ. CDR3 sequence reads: CASRIGTGGGGEAFF. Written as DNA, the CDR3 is TGCGCCAGCAGGATCGGGACAGGGGGAGGGGGTGAAGCTTTCTTT.

CDR3 nucleotides: TGTGCCAGCAGTGCAGGGGGTATGGGCACCGGGGAGCTGTTTTTT. It yields the protein CASSAGGMGTGELFF. The genes are TRBV9 and TRBJ2-2; TRBD1 matches 7 bases. CDR3 length: 15 residues. V gave up 5 bases and J gave up 4 bases; unmatched junction bases: 8. Germline values: CDR1 SGDLS, CDR2 YYNGEE.

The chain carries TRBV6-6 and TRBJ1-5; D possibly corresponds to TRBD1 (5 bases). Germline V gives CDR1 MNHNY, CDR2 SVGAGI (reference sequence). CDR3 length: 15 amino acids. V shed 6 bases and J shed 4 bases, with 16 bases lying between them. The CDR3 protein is CASSRDSLLNQPQHF. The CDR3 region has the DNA TGTGCCAGCAGCAGAGACAGCCTTCTTAATCAGCCCCAGCATTTT.

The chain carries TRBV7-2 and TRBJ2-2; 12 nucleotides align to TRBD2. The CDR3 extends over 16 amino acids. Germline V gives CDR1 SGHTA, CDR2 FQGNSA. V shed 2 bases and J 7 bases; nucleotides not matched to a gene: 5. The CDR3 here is CASSLSLAGGGGELFF. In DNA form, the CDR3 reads TGTGCCAGCAGCTTATCACTAGCGGGGGGCGGCGGGGAGCTGTTTTTT. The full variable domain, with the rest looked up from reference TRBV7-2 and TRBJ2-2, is GAGVSQSPSNKVTEKGKDVELRCDPISGHTALYWYRQSLGQGLEFLIYFQGNSAPDKSGLPSDRFSAERTGGSVSTLTIQRTQQEDSAVYLCASSLSLAGGGGELFFGEGSRLTVL.

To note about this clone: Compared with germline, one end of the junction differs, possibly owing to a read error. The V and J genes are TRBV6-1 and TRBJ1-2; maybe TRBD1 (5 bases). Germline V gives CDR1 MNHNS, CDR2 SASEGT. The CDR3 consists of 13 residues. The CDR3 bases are TGTGCCAGCAGTGCGATTGCGGGGGGATCCCGCGCCTTC. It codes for CASSAIAGGSRAF.

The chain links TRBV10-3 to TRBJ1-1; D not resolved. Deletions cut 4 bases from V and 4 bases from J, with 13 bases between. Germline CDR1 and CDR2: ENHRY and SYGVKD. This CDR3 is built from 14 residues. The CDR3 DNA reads TGTGCCATCAGTGGCATACGGGGTTCCACTGAAGCTTTCTTT. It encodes CAISGIRGSTEAFF.

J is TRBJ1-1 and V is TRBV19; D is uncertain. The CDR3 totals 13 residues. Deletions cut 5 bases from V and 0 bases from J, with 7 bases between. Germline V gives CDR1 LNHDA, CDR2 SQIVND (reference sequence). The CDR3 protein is CASSDIMNTEAFF. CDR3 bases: TGTGCCAGTAGTGACATCATGAACACTGAAGCTTTCTTT.